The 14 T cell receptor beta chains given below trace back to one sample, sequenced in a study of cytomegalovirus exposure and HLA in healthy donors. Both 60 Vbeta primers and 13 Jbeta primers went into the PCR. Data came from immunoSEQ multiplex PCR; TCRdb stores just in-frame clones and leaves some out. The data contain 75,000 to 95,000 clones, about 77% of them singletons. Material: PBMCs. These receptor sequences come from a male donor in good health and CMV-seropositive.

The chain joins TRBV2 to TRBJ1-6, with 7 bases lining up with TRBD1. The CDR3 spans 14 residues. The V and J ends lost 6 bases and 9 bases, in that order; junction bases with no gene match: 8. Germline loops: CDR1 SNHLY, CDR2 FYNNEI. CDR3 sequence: CASRGSGGGSPLHF. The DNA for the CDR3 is TGTGCCAGCAGGGGGTCAGGGGGTGGTTCACCCCTCCACTTT.

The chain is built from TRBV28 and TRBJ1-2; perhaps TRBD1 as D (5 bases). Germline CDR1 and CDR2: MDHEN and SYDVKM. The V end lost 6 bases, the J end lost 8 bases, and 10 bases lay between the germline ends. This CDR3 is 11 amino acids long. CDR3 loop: CASSSGLGYTF. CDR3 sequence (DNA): TGTGCCAGCAGCTCAGGGTTGGGCTACACCTTC.

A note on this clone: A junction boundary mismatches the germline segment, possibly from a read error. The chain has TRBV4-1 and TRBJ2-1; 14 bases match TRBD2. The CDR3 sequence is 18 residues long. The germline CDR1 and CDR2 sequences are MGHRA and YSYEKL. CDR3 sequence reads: CASTQGTSGGSSYNEQFF. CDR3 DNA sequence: TGCGCCAGCACCCAAGGGACTAGCGGGGGTTCCTCCTACAATGAGCAGTTCTTC.

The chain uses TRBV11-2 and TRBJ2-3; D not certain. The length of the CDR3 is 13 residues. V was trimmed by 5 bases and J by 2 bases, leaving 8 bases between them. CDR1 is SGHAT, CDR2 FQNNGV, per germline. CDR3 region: CASSLSPTDTQYF. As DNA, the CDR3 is TGTGCCAGCAGCCTATCCCCCACAGATACGCAGTATTTT.

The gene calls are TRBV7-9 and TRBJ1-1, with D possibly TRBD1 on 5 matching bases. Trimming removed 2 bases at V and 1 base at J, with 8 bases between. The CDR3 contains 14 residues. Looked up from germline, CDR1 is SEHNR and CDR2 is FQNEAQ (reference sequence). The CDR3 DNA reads TGTGCCAGCAGCTTAACAGGATCGAACACTGAAGCTTTCTTT. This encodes CASSLTGSNTEAFF.

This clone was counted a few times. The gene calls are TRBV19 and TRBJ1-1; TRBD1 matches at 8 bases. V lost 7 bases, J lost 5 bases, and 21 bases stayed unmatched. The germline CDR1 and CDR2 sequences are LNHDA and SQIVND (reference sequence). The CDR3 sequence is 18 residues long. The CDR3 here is CASISRWTGRWSGTEAFF. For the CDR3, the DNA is TGTGCCAGTATTTCGCGCTGGACAGGGCGTTGGAGTGGTACTGAAGCTTTCTTT.

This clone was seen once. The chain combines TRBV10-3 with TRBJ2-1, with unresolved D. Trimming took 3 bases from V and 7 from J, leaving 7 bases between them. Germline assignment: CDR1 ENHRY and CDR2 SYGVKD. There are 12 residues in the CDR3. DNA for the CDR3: TGTGCCATCAGTGAAAATAATAATGAGCAGTTCTTC. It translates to CAISENNNEQFF.

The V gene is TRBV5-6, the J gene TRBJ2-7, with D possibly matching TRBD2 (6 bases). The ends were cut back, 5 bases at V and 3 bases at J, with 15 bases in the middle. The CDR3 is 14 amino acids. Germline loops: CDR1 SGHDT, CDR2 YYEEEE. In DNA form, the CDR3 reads TGTGCCAGCAGACTAGCAGGCGCCGGCTACGAGCAGTACTTC. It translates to CASRLAGAGYEQYF. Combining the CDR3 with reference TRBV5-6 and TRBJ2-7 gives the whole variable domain DAGVTQSPTHLIKTRGQQVTLRCSPKSGHDTVSWYQQALGQGPQFIFQYYEEEERQRGNFPDRFSGHQFPNYSSELNVNALLLGDSALYLCASRLAGAGYEQYFGPGTRLTVT.

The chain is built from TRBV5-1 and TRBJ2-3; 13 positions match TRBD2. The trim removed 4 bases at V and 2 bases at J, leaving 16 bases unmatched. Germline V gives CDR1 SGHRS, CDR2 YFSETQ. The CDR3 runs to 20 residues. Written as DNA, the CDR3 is TGCGCCAGCAGCAGAAGGGGACTAGCGGGACCCGTAGGTAACACAGATACGCAGTATTTT. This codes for CASSRRGLAGPVGNTDTQYF.

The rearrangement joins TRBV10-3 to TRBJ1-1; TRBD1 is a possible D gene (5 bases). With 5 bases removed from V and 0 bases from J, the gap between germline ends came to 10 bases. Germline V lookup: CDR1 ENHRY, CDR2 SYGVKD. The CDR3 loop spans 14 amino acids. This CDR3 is CAISFQGVNTEAFF. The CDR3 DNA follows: TGTGCCATCAGTTTCCAAGGGGTGAACACTGAAGCTTTCTTT.

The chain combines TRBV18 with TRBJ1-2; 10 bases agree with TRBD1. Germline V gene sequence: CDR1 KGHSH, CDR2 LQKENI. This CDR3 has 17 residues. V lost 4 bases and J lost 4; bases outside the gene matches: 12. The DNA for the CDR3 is TGTGCCAGCTCACACGACAGGGGGCTCGGAAACGTCTATGGCTACACCTTC. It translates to CASSHDRGLGNVYGYTF.

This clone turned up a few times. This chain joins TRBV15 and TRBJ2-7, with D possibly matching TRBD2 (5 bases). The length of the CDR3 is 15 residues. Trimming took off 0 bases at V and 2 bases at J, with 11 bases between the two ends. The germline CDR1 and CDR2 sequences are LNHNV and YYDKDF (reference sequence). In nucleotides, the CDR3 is TGTGCCACCAGCAGAGATTCCAGCGGTCCCTACGAGCAGTACTTC. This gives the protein CATSRDSSGPYEQYF.

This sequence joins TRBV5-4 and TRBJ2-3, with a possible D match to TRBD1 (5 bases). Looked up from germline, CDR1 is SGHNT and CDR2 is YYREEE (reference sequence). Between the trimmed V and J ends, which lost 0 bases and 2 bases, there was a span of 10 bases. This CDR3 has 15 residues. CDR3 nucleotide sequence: TGTGCCAGCAGCTTGGACAGGAGCTACACAGATACGCAGTATTTT. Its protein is CASSLDRSYTDTQYF. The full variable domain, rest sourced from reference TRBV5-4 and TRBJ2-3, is ETGVTQSPTHLIKTRGQQVTLRCSSQSGHNTVSWYQQALGQGPQFIFQYYREEENGRGNFPPRFSGLQFPNYSSELNVNALELDDSALYLCASSLDRSYTDTQYFGPGTRLTVL.

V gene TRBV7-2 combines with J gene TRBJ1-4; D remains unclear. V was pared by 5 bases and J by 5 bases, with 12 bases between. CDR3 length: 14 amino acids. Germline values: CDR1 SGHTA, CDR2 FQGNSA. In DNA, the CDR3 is TGTGCCAGCAGCAAGAATCAGTGGAATGAAAAACTGTTTTTT. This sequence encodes CASSKNQWNEKLFF.